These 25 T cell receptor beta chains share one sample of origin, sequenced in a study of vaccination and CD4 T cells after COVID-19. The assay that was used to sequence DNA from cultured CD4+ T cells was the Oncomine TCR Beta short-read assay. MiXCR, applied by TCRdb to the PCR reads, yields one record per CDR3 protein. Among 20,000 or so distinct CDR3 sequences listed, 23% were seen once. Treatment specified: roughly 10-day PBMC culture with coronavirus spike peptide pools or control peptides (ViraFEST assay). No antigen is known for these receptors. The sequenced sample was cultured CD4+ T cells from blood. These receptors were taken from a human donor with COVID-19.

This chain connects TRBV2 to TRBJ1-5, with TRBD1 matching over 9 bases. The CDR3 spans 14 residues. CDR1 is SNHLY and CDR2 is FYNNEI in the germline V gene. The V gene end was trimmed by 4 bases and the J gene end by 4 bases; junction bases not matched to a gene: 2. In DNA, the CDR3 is TGTGCCAGCAGTGGACAGGGGGATAATCAGCCCCAGCATTTT. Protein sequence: CASSGQGDNQPQHF.

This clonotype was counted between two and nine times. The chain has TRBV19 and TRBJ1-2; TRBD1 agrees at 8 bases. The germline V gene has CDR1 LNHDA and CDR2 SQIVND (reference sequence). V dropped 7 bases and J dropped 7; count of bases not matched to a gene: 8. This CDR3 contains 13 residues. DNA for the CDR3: TGTGCCAGTACCCTGGACAGGGTGCTTGGCTACACCTTC. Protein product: CASTLDRVLGYTF.

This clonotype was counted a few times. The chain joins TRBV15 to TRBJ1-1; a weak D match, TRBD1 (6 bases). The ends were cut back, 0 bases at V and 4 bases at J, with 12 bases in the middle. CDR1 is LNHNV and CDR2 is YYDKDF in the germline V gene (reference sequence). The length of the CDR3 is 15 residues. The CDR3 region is CATSRDGQGTTEAFF. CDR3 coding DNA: TGTGCCACCAGCAGAGATGGGCAGGGGACCACTGAAGCTTTCTTT.

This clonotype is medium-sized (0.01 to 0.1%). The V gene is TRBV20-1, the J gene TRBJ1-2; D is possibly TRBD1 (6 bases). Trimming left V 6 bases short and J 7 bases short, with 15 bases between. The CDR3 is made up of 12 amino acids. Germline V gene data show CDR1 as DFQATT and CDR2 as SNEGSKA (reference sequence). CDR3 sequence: CSASGVVGGYTF. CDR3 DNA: TGCAGTGCCTCAGGGGTAGTTGGTGGCTACACCTTC.

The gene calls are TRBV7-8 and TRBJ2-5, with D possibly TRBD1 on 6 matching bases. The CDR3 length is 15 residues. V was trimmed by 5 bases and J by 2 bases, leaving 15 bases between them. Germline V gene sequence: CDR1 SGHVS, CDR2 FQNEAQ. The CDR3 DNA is TGTGCCAGCAGCCAAACCCAGGGGATTCAAGAGACCCAGTACTTC. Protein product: CASSQTQGIQETQYF.

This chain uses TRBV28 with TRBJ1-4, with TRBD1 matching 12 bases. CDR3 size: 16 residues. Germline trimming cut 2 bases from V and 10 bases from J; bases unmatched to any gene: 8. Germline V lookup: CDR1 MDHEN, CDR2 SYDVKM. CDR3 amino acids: CASSLASGTGGIKLFF. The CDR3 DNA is TGTGCCAGCAGTTTAGCTTCCGGGACAGGGGGCATAAAACTGTTTTTT.

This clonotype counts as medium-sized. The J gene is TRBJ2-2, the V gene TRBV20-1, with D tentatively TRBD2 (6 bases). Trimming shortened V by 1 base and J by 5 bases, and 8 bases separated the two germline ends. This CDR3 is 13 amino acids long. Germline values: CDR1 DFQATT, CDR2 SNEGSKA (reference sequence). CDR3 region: CSARAGVTGELFF. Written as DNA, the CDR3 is TGCAGTGCTAGAGCGGGGGTGACCGGGGAGCTGTTTTTT.

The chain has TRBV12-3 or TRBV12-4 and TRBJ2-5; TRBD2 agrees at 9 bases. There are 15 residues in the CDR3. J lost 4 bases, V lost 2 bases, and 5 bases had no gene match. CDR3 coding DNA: TGTGCCAGCAGTTTACGCGGGGGGGCAGGAGAGACCCAGTACTTC. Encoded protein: CASSLRGGAGETQYF.

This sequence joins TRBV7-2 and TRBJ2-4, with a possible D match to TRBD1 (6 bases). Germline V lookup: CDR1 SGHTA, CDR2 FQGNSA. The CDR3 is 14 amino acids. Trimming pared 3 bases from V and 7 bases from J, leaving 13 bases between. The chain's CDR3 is CASSFGQPGNIQYF. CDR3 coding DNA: TGTGCCAGCAGCTTCGGACAGCCGGGGAACATTCAGTACTTC.

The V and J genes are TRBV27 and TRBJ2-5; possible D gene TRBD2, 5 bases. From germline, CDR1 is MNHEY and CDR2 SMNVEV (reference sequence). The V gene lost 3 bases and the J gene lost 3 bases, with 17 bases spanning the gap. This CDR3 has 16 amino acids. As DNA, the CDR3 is TGTGCCAGCAGTTTTTATAGGACTGGAAAAAAAGAGACCCAGTACTTC. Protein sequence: CASSFYRTGKKETQYF.

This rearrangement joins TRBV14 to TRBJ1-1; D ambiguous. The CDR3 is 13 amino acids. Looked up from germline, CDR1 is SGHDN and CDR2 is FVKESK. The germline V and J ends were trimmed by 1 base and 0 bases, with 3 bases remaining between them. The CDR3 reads CASSQVMNTEAFF. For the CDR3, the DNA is TGTGCCAGCAGCCAAGTTATGAACACTGAAGCTTTCTTT.

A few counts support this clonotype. The CDR3 nucleotides read TGTGCCAGCTCAACGACAGGGGACACTGAAGCTTTCTTT. This gives the protein CASSTTGDTEAFF. The chain employs TRBV18 and TRBJ1-1, with 8 bases lining up with TRBD1. V lost 5 bases to trimming and J lost 3 bases; unmatched junction nucleotides: 2. Germline loops: CDR1 KGHSH, CDR2 LQKENI. This CDR3 contains 13 residues.

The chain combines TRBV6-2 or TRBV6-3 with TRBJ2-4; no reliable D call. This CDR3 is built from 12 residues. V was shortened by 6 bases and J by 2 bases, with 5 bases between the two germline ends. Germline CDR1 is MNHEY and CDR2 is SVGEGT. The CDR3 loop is CASSLTKNIQYF. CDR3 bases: TGTGCCAGCAGCCTAACCAAAAACATTCAGTACTTC.

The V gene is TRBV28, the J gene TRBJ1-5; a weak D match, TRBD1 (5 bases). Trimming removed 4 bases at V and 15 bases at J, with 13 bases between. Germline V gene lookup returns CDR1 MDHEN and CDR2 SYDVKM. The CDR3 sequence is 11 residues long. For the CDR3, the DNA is TGTGCCAGCAGTTCGGGGACCCCACGGCATTTT. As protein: CASSSGTPRHF.

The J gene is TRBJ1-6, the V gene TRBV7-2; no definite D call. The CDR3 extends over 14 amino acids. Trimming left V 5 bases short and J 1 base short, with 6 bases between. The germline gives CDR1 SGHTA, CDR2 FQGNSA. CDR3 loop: CASSLRSYNSPLHF. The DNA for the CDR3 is TGTGCCAGCAGCCTAAGGTCCTATAATTCACCCCTCCACTTT.

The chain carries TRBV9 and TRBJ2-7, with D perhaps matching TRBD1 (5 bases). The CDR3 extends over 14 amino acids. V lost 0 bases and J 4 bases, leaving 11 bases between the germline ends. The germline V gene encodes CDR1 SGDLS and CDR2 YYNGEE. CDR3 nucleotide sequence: TGTGCCAGCAGCGTAGGTGGGGCTCGTTACGAGCAGTACTTC. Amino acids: CASSVGGARYEQYF.

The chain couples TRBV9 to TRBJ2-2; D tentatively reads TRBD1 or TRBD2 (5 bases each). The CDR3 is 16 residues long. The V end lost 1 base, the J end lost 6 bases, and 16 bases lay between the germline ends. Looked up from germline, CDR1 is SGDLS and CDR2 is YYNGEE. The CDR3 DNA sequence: TGTGCCAGCAGCGTATTACAGGACACGGGGCCCGGGGAGCTGTTTTTT. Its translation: CASSVLQDTGPGELFF.

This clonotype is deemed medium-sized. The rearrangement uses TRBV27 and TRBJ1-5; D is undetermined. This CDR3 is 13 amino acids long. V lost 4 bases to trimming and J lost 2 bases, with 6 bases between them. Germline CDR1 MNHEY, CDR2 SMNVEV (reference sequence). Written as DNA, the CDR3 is TGTGCCAGCAGTTGGTCCCGCAATCAGCCCCAGCATTTT. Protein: CASSWSRNQPQHF.

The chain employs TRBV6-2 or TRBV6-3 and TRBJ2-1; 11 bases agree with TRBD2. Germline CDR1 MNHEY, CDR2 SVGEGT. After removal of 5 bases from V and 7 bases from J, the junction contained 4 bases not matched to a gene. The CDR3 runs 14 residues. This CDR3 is CASSLAGGVNEQFF. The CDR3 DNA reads TGTGCCAGCAGTCTAGCGGGGGGTGTGAATGAGCAGTTCTTC.

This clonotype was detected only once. CDR3 sequence reads: CASSLVTGDTEAFF. Here the CDR3 DNA reads TGTGCCAGCAGCTTGGTCACGGGGGACACTGAAGCTTTCTTT. The chain couples TRBV5-4 to TRBJ1-1, with a weak D call TRBD1 (5 bases). The germline V gene encodes CDR1 SGHNT and CDR2 YYREEE (reference sequence). The CDR3 extends over 14 amino acids. Trimming took off 0 bases at V and 3 bases at J, with 9 bases between the two ends.

The CDR3 region has the DNA TGTGCCAGCAGCCGCTTGTCGACAGGGGGATTGAACACTGAAGCTTTCTTT. This encodes CASSRLSTGGLNTEAFF. The chain carries TRBV7-6 and TRBJ1-1; 9 positions agree with TRBD1. This CDR3 comprises 17 residues. V lost 5 bases to trimming and J lost 0 bases; unmatched junction nucleotides: 10. Germline V gene lookup returns CDR1 SGHVS and CDR2 FNYEAQ. The entire variable domain, with the rest obtained from reference TRBV7-6 and TRBJ1-1, is as follows: GAGVSQSPRYKVTKRGQDVALRCDPISGHVSLYWYRQALGQGPEFLTYFNYEAQQDKSGLPNDRFSAERPEGSISTLTIQRTEQRDSAMYRCASSRLSTGGLNTEAFFGQGTRLTVV.

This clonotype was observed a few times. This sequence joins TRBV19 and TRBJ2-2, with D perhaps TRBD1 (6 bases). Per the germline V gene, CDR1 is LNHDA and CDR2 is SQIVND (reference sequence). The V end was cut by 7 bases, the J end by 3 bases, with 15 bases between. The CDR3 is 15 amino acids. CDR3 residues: CASTQTGDYTGELFF. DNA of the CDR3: TGTGCCAGTACCCAGACAGGAGACTACACCGGGGAGCTGTTTTTT.

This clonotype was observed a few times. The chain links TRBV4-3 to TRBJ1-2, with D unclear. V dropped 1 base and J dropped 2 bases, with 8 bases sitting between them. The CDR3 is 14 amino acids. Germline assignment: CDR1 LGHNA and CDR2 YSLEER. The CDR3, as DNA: TGCGCCAGCAGCCAAGCCCTAACCAACTATGGCTACACCTTC. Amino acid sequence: CASSQALTNYGYTF.

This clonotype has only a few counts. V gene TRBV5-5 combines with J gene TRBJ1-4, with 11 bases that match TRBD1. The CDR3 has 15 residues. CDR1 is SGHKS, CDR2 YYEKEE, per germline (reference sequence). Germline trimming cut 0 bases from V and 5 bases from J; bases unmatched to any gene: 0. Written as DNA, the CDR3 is TGTGCCAGCAGCTTGGGGGACAGGGGGAATGAAAAACTGTTTTTT. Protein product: CASSLGDRGNEKLFF.

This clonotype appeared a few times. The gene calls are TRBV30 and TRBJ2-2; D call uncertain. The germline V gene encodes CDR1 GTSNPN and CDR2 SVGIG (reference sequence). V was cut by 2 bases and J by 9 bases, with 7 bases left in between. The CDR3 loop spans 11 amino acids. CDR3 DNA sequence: TGTGCCTGGAGTCCAACGCGGGAGCTGTTTTTT. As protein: CAWSPTRELFF.